A single count supports the clone carrying this TCR beta chain. No antigen is known for it. A much larger clone sits a single nucleotide away, making a read error possible. The CDR3 is 16 amino acids. Germline CDR1 reads SEHNR; CDR2 reads FQNEAQ (reference sequence). With 5 bases removed from V and 2 bases from J, the gap between germline ends came to 13 bases. These data originate in a study of T-cell reconstitution after alpha-beta-depleted transplantation in children. Study-level results: In patients about two months after transplant, alpha-beta T cells reportedly arose from several hundred expanded graft clones. Newly produced T cells mostly accounted for T-cell counts and diversity one year post-transplant. Some patients' high day-60 TCRbeta diversity was traced to surviving recipient T cells and thymic progenitors.

The authors prepared the TCRbeta library with unique molecular identifiers. TCRdb called the PCR reads again in MiXCR, with one record for every CDR3 protein. The sample includes 200,000 to 250,000 distinct CDR3 sequences, about a tenth of them seen just once. The starting material was PBMCs, obtained before TCRalphabeta/CD19-depleted stem cell transplant. The receptor comes from a child under three years old with acute myeloid leukemia, due to receive a stem cell transplant. The chain links TRBV7-9 to TRBJ2-6, with D possibly TRBD1 on 5 matching bases. For the CDR3, the DNA is TGTGCCAGCAGCCCTCTCCAGGACACTGGGGCCAACGTCCTGACTTTC. This sequence encodes CASSPLQDTGANVLTF.